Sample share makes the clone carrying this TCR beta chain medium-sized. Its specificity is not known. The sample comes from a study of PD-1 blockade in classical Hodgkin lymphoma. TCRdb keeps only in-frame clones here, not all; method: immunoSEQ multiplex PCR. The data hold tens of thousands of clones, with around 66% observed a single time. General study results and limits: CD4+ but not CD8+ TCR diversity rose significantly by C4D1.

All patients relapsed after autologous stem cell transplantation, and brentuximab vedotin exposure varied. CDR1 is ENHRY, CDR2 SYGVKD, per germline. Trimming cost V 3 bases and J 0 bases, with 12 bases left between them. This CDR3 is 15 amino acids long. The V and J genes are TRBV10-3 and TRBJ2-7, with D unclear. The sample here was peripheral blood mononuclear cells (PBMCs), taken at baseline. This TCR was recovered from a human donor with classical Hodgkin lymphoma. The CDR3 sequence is CAISESRTLSYEQYF. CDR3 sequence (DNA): TGTGCCATCAGTGAATCAAGGACGCTCTCCTACGAGCAGTACTTC.